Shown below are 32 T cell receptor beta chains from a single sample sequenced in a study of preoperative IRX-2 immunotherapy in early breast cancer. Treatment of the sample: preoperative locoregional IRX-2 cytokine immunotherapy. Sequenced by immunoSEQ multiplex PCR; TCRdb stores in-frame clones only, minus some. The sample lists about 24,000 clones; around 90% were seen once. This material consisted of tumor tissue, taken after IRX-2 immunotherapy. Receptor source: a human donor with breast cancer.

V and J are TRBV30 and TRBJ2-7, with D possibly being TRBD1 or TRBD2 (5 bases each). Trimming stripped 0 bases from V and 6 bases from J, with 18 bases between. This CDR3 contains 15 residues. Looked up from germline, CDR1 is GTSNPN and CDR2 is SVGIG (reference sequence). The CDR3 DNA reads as TGTGCCTGGAGTGTGCGGGTAGGTGAGGGGACCGAGCAGTACTTC. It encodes CAWSVRVGEGTEQYF.

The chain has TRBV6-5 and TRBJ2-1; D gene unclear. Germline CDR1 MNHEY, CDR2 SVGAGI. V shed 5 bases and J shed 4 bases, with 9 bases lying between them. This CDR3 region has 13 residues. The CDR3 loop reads CASSTPKYNEQFF. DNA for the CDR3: TGTGCCAGCAGTACCCCAAAATACAATGAGCAGTTCTTC.

The CDR3 here is CASSSVGIRGDTQYF. CDR3 DNA: TGCGCCAGCAGCTCCGTGGGGATCCGGGGAGATACGCAGTATTTT. V usage is TRBV10-1 and J usage is TRBJ2-3; tentatively, D is TRBD2 (5 bases). The CDR3 runs to 15 residues. Germline-derived CDR1 and CDR2 are WNHNN and SYGVQD (reference sequence). Trimming shortened V by 6 bases and J by 5 bases, and 18 bases separated the two germline ends.

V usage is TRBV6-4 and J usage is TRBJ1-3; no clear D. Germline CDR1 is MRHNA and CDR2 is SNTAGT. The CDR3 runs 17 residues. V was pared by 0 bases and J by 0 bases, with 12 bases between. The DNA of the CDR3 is TGTGCCAGCAGTGACTCGAGTGGGAGACTCTCTGGAAACACCATATATTTT. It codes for CASSDSSGRLSGNTIYF.

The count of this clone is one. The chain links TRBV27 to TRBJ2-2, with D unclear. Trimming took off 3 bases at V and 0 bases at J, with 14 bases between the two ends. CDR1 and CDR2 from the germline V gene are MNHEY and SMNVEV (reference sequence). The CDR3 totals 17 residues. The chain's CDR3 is CASSLSPIQANTGELFF. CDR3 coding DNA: TGTGCCAGCAGTTTGTCCCCTATTCAAGCGAACACCGGGGAGCTGTTTTTT.

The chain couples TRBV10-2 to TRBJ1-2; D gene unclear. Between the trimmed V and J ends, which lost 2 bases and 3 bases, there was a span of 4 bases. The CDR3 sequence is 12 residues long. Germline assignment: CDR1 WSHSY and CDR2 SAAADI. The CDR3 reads CASSERYYGYTF. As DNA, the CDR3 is TGCGCCAGCAGTGAGCGGTACTATGGCTACACCTTC.

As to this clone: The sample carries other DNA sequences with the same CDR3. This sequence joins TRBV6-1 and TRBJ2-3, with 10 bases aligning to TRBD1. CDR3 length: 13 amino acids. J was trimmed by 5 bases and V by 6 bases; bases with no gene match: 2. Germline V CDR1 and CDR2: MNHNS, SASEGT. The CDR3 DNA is TGTGCCAGCAGGGACAGGGGGGGAGATACGCAGTATTTT. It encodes CASRDRGGDTQYF.

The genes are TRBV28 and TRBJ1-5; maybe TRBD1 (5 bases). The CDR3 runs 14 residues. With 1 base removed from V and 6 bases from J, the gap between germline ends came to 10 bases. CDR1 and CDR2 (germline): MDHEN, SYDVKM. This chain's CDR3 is CASSLSGAGQPQHF. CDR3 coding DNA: TGTGCCAGCAGTTTATCCGGGGCGGGTCAGCCCCAGCATTTT. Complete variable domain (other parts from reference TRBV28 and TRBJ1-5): DVKVTQSSRYLVKRTGEKVFLECVQDMDHENMFWYRQDPGLGLRLIYFSYDVKMKEKGDIPEGYSVSREKKERFSLILESASTNQTSMYLCASSLSGAGQPQHFGDGTRLSIL.

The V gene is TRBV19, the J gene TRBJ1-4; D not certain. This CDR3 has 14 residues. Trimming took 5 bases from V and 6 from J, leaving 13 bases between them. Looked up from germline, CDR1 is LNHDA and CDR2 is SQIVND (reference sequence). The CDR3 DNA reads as TGTGCCAGTAGTTCTCCGGACGGGTATGAAAAACTGTTTTTT. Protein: CASSSPDGYEKLFF.

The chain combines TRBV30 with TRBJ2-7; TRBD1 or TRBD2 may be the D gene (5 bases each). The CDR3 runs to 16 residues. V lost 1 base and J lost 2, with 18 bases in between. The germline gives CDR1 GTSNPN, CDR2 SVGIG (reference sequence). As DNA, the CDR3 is TGTGCCTGGAGTGCTGGGGACCCGATGCGGGCCTACGAGCAGTACTTC. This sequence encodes CAWSAGDPMRAYEQYF.

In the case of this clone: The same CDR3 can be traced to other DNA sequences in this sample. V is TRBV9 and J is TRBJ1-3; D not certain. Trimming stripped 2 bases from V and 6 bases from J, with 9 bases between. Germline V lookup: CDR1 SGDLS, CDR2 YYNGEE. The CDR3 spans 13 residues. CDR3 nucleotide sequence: TGTGCCAGCAGCGTCGAGGGTTCAAACACCATATATTTT. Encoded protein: CASSVEGSNTIYF.

As DNA, the CDR3 is TGTGCCAGCAGCTTGGTCCCTAGCGGGGACGGGGAGCTGTTTTTT. Translation: CASSLVPSGDGELFF. The rearrangement joins TRBV5-4 to TRBJ2-2; TRBD2 matches 9 bases. Unmatched junction bases numbered 4, after V lost 0 bases and J lost 7 bases. The CDR3 sequence is 15 residues long. CDR1 and CDR2 from the germline V gene are SGHNT and YYREEE (reference sequence).

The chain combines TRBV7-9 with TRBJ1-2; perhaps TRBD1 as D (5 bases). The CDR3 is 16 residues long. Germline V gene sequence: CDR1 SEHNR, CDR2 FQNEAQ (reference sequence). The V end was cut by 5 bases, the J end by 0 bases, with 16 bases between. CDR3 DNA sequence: TGTGCCAGCAGCCCGGGACCAGGGATAGCTAACTATGGCTACACCTTC. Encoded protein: CASSPGPGIANYGYTF.

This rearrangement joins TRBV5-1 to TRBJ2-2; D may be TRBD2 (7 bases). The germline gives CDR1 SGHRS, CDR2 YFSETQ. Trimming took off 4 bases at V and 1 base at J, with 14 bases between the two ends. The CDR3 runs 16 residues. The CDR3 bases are TGCGCCAGCAGCCCCCCCGGGGGGCGGAACACCGGGGAGCTGTTTTTT. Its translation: CASSPPGGRNTGELFF.

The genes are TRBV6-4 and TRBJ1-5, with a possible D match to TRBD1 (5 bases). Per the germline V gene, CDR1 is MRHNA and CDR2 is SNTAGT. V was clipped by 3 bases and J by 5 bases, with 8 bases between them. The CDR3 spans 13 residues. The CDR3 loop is CASSETRDQPQHF. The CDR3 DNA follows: TGTGCCAGCAGTGAAACCAGGGATCAGCCCCAGCATTTT.

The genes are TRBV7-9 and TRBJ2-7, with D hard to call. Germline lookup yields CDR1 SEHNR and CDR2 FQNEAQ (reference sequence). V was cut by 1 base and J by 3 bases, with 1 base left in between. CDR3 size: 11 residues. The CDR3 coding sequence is TGTGCCAGCAGCTTAGACTACGAGCAGTACTTC. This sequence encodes CASSLDYEQYF.

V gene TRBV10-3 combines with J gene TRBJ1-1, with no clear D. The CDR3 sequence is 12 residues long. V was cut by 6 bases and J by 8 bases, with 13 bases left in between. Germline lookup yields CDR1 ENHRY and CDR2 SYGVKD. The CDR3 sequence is CAISPNHEEAFF. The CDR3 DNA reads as TGTGCCATCAGCCCAAATCACGAGGAAGCTTTCTTT.

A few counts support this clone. The CDR3 nucleotides read TGTGCCAGTAGTATTTGGGGAAGAGCCCAGCATTTT. This encodes CASSIWGRAQHF. The genes are TRBV19 and TRBJ1-5, with D hard to call. The CDR3 length is 12 residues. V was pared by 3 bases and J by 11 bases, with 11 bases between. Looked up from germline, CDR1 is LNHDA and CDR2 is SQIVND (reference sequence).

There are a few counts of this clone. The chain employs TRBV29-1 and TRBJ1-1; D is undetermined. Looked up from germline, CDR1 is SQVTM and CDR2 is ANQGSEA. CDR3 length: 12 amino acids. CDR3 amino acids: CSIKSGYTEAFF. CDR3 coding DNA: TGCAGTATTAAGTCCGGCTACACTGAAGCTTTCTTT. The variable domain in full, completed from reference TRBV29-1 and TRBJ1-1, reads SAVISQKPSRDICQRGTSLTIQCQVDSQVTMMFWYRQQPGQSLTLIATANQGSEATYESGFVIDKFPISRPNLTFSTLTVSNMSPEDSSIYLCSIKSGYTEAFFGQGTRLTVV.

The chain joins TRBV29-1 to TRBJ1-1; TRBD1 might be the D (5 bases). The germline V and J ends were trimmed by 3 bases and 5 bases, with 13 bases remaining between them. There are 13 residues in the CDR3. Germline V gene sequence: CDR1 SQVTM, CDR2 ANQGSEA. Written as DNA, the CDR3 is TGCAGCGTTGACACACAGAAGGGGACTGAAGCTTTCTTT. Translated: CSVDTQKGTEAFF.

CDR3 coding DNA: TGTGCCAGCTCACCATCCAGGGACAATGAGCAGTTCTTC. Its translation is CASSPSRDNEQFF. The rearrangement uses TRBV18 and TRBJ2-1; weak D call: TRBD1 (5 bases). V was clipped by 2 bases and J by 5 bases, with 7 bases between them. The CDR3 runs to 13 residues. In germline, CDR1 is KGHSH, CDR2 LQKENI.

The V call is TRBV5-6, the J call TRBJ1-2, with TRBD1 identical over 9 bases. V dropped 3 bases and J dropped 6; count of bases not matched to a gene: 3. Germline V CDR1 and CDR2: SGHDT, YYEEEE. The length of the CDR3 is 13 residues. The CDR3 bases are TGTGCCAGCAGCTGGGACAGGGTCAATGGCTACACCTTC. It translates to CASSWDRVNGYTF. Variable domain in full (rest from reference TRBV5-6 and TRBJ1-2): DAGVTQSPTHLIKTRGQQVTLRCSPKSGHDTVSWYQQALGQGPQFIFQYYEEEERQRGNFPDRFSGHQFPNYSSELNVNALLLGDSALYLCASSWDRVNGYTFGSGTRLTVV.

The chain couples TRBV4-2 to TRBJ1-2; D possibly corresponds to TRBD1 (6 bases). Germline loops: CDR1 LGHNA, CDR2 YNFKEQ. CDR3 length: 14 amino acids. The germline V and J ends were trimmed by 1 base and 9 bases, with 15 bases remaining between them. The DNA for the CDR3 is TGTGCCAGCAGCCAAGGAGGGACAAGCATGAGCTACACCTTC. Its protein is CASSQGGTSMSYTF.

CDR3 loop: CASSLGGPQRETQYF. The CDR3 nucleotides are TGTGCCAGCAGCTTGGGTGGTCCTCAGAGGGAGACCCAGTACTTC. The genes are TRBV11-2 and TRBJ2-5; D gene ambiguous. This CDR3 spans 15 amino acids. V dropped 3 bases and J dropped 5 bases, with 16 bases sitting between them. Per germline, CDR1 SGHAT and CDR2 FQNNGV.

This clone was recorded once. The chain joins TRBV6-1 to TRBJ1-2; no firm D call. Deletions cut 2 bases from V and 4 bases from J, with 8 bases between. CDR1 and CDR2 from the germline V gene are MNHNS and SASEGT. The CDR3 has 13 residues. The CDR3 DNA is TGTGCCAGCAGTGAAAATTGGGGCTATGGCTACACCTTC. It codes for CASSENWGYGYTF.

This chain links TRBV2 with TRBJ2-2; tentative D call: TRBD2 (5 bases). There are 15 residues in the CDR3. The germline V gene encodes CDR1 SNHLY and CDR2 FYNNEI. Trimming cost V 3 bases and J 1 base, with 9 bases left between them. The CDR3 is CASSEGSLNTGELFF. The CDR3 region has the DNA TGTGCCAGCAGTGAGGGGAGCCTGAACACCGGGGAGCTGTTTTTT.

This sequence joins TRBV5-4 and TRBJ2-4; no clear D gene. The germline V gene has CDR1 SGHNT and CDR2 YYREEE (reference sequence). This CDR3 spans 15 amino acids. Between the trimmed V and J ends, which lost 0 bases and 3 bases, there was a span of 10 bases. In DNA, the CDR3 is TGTGCCAGCAGCTTGGCCAACGCTGACAAAAACATTCAGTACTTC. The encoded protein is CASSLANADKNIQYF.

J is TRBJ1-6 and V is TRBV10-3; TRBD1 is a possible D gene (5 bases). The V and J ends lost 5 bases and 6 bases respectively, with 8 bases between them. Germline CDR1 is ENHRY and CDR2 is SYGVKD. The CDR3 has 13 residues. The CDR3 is CAISRDPNSPLHF. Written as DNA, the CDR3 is TGTGCCATCAGTAGGGACCCTAATTCACCCCTCCACTTT.

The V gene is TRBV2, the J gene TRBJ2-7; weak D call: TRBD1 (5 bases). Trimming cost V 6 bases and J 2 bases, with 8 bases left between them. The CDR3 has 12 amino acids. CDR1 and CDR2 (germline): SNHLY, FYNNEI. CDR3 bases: TGTGCCAGCAGGACAGATGCCTACGAGCAGTACGTC. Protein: CASRTDAYEQYV.

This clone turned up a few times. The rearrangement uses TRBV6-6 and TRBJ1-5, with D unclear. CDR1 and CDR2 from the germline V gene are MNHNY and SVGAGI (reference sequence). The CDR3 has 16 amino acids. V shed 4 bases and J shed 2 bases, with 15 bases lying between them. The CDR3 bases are TGTGCCAGCAGTTGGACGGATAGTTATGGCAATCAGCCCCAGCATTTT. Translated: CASSWTDSYGNQPQHF.

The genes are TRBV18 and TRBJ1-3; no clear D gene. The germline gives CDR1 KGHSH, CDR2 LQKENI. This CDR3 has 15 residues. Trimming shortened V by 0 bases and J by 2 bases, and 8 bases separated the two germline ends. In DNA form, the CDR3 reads TGTGCCAGCTCACCACCAGGTAATCCTGGAAACACCATATATTTT. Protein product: CASSPPGNPGNTIYF.

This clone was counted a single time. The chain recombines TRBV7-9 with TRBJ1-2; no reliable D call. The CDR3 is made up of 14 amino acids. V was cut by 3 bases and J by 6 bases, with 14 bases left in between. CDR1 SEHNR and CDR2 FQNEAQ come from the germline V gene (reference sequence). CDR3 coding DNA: TGTGCCAGCAGCTTGTCGGTGCCGCGCGATGGCTACACCTTC. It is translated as CASSLSVPRDGYTF.